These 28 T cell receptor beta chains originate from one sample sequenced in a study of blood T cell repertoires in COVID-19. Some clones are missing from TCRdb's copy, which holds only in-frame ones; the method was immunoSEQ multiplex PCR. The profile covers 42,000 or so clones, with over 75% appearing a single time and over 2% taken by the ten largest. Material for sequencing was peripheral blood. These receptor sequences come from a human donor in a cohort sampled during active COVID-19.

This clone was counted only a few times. CDR3 residues: CASSLDPTDTDTQYF. The CDR3 DNA reads TGTGCCAGCAGCTTAGATCCGACAGACACAGATACGCAGTATTTT. The chain recombines TRBV11-2 with TRBJ2-3; D perhaps matches TRBD1 (5 bases). Germline CDR1 SGHAT, CDR2 FQNNGV. The CDR3 runs 15 residues. V dropped 0 bases and J dropped 2 bases, with 9 bases sitting between them. The full variable domain, with the rest looked up from reference TRBV11-2 and TRBJ2-3, is EAGVAQSPRYKIIEKRQSVAFWCNPISGHATLYWYQQILGQGPKLLIQFQNNGVVDDSQLPKDRFSAERLKGVDSTLKIQPAKLEDSAVYLCASSLDPTDTDTQYFGPGTRLTVL.

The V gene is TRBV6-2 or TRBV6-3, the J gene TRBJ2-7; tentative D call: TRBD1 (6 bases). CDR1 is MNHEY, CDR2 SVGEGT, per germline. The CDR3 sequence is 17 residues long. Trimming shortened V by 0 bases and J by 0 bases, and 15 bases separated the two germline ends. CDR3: CASSYSSTGPSSYEQYF. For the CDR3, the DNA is TGTGCCAGCAGTTACTCCTCGACAGGCCCTAGCTCCTACGAGCAGTACTTC.

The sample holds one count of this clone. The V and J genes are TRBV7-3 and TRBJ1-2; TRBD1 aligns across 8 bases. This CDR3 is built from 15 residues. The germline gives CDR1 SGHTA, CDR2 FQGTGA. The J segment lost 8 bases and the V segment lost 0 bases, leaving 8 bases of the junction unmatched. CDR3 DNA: TGTGCCAGCAGCTTAACGGCCGGACAGGGAACGGGCTACACCTTC. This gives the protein CASSLTAGQGTGYTF.

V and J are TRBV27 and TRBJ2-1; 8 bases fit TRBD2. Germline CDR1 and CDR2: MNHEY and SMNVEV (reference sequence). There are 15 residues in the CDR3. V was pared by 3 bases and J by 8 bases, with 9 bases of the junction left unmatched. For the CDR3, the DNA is TGTGCCAGCAGTTTTGAGGGCGGGGGGTACTATGAGCAGTTCTTC. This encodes CASSFEGGGYYEQFF.

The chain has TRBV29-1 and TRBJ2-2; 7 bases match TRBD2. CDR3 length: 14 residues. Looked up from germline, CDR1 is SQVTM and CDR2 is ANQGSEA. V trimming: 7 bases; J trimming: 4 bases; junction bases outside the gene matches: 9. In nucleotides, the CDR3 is TGCAGCGCCGAGAGGACTAGTCGCACCGGGGAGCTGTTTTTT. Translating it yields CSAERTSRTGELFF.

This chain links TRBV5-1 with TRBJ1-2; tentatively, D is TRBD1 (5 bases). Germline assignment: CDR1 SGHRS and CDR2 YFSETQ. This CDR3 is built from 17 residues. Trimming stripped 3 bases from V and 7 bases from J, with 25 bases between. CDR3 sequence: CASSSGRGLDSTGGYTF. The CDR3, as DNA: TGCGCCAGCAGCTCGGGGCGGGGTTTAGACTCAACTGGTGGCTACACCTTC.

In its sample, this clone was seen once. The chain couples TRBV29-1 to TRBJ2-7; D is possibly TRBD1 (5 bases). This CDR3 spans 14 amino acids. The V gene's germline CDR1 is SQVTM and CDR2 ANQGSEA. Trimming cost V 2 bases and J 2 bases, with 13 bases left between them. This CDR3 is CSVESKGRPYEQYF. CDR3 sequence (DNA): TGCAGCGTTGAATCAAAGGGGCGACCCTACGAGCAGTACTTC.

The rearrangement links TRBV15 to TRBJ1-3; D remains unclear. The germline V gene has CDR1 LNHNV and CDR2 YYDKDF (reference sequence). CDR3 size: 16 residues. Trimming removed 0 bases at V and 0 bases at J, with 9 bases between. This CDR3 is CATSRDPGYSGNTIYF. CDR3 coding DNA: TGTGCCACCAGCAGAGATCCAGGCTACTCTGGAAACACCATATATTTT.

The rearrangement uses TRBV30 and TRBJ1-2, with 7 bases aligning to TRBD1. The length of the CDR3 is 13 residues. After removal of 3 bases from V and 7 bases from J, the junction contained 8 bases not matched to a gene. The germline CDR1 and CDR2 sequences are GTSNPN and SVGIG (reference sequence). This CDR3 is CAWRSIGGFGYTF. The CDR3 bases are TGTGCCTGGAGGTCTATAGGGGGCTTTGGCTACACCTTC.

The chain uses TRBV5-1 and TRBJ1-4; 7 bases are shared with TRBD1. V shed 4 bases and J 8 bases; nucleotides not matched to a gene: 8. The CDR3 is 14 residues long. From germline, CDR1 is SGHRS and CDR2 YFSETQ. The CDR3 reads CASSPQGVREKLFF. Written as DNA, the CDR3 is TGCGCCAGCAGCCCTCAGGGGGTTAGGGAAAAACTGTTTTTT.

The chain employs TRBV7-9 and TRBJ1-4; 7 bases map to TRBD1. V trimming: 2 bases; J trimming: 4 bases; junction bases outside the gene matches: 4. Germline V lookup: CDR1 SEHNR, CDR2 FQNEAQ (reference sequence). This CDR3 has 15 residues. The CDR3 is CASSLWAGGNEKLFF. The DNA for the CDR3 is TGTGCCAGCAGCTTATGGGCAGGGGGTAATGAAAAACTGTTTTTT.

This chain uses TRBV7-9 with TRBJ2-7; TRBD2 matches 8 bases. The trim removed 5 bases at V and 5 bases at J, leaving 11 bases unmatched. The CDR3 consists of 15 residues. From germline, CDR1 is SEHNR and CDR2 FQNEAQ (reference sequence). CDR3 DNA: TGTGCCAGCAGCCACCCGCGGGGGGTAGGCAACGAGCAGTACTTC. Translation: CASSHPRGVGNEQYF.

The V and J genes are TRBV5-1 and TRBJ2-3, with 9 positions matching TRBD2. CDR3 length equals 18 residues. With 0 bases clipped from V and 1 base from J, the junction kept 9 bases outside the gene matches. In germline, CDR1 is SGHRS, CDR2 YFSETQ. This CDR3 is CASSLAASGESGTDTQYF. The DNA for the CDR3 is TGCGCCAGCAGCTTGGCTGCTAGCGGGGAGTCGGGCACAGATACGCAGTATTTT.

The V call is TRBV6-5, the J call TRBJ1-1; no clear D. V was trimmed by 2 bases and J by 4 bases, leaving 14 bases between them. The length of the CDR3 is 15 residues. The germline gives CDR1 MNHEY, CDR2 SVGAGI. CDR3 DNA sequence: TGTGCCAGCAGTTACGGGCGAACTGAAACCACTGAAGCTTTCTTT. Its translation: CASSYGRTETTEAFF.

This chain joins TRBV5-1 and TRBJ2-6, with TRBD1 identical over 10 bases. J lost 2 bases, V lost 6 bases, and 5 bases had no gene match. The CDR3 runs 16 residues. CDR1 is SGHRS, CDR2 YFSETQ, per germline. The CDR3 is CASNPTGGAGANVLTF. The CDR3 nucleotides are TGCGCCAGCAACCCGACAGGGGGCGCTGGGGCCAACGTCCTGACTTTC.

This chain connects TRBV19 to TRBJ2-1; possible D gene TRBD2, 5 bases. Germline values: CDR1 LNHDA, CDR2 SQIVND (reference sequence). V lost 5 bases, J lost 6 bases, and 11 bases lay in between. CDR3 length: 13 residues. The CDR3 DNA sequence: TGTGCCAGTAGTCCCCCGGGGATCAATGAGCAGTTCTTC. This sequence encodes CASSPPGINEQFF.

The CDR3 DNA sequence: TGTGCCAGCAGGAACAGGGTTATGAATTCACCCCTCCACTTT. This sequence encodes CASRNRVMNSPLHF. The V call is TRBV27, the J call TRBJ1-6; tentative D call: TRBD1 (6 bases). This CDR3 region has 14 residues. The germline gives CDR1 MNHEY, CDR2 SMNVEV (reference sequence). Trimming took 6 bases from V and 7 from J, leaving 13 bases between them.

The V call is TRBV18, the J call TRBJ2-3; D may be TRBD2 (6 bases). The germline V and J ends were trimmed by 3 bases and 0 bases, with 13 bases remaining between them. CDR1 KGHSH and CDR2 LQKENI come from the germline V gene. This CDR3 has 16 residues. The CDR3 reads CASSPSGVPSTDTQYF. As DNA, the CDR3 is TGTGCCAGCTCACCGTCGGGGGTACCTAGCACAGATACGCAGTATTTT.

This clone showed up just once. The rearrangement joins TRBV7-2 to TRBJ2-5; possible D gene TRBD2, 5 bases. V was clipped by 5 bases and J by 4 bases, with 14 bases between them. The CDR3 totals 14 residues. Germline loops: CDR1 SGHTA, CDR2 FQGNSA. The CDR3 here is CASSHGAVGETQYF. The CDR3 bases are TGTGCCAGCAGCCACGGAGCGGTTGGAGAGACCCAGTACTTC. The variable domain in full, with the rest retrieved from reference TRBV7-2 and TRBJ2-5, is GAGVSQSPSNKVTEKGKDVELRCDPISGHTALYWYRQSLGQGLEFLIYFQGNSAPDKSGLPSDRFSAERTGGSVSTLTIQRTQQEDSAVYLCASSHGAVGETQYFGPGTRLLVL.

The CDR3 sequence: CASSTDGQGNYGYTF. The CDR3 coding sequence is TGTGCCAGCAGCACCGACGGACAGGGGAACTATGGCTACACCTTC. The chain uses TRBV5-5 and TRBJ1-2; 9 bases map to TRBD1. V lost 4 bases to trimming and J lost 2 bases; unmatched junction nucleotides: 6. This CDR3 comprises 15 residues. Looked up from germline, CDR1 is SGHKS and CDR2 is YYEKEE (reference sequence). The full variable domain, completed using reference TRBV5-5 and TRBJ1-2, is DAGVTQSPTHLIKTRGQQVTLRCSPISGHKSVSWYQQVLGQGPQFIFQYYEKEERGRGNFPDRFSARQFPNYSSELNVNALLLGDSALYLCASSTDGQGNYGYTFGSGTRLTVV.

The CDR3 spells CASSYPGSGGPYNEQFF. The CDR3 region has the DNA TGTGCCAGCAGTTACCCGGGTAGCGGGGGGCCCTACAATGAGCAGTTCTTC. The rearrangement joins TRBV6-2 or TRBV6-3 to TRBJ2-1, with TRBD2 matching over 10 bases. V lost 2 bases and J lost 2; bases outside the gene matches: 6. Germline V gives CDR1 MNHEY, CDR2 SVGEGT. CDR3 length equals 17 residues.

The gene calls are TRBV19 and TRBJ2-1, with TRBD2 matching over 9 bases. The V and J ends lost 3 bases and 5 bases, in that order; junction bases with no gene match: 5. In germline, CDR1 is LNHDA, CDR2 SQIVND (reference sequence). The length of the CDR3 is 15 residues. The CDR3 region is CASSIGGGANNEQFF. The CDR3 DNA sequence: TGTGCCAGTAGTATTGGCGGGGGGGCGAACAATGAGCAGTTCTTC.

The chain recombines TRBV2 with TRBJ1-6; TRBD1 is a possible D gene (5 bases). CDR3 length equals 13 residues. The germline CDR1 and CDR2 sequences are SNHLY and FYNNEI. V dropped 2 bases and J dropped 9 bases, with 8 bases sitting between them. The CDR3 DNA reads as TGTGCCAGCAGTGAACAGGGAAGTTCACCCCTCCACTTT. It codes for CASSEQGSSPLHF.

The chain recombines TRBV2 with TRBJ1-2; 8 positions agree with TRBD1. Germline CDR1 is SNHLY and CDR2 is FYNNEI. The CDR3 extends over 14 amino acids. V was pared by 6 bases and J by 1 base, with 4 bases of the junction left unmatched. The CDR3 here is CASRPTGVNYGYTF. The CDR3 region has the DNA TGTGCCAGCAGACCGACAGGGGTTAACTATGGCTACACCTTC.

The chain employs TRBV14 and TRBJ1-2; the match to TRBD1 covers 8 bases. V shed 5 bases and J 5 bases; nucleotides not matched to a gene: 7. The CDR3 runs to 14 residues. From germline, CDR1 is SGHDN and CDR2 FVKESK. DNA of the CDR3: TGTGCCAGCAGCGATCGACAGGGGAGGTATGGCTACACCTTC. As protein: CASSDRQGRYGYTF.

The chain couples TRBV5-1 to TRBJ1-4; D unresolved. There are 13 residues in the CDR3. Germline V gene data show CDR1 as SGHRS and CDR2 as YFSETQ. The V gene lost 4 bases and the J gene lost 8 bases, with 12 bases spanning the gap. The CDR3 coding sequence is TGCGCCAGCAGCCCTGGTGGGGAGGAAAAACTGTTTTTT. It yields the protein CASSPGGEEKLFF.

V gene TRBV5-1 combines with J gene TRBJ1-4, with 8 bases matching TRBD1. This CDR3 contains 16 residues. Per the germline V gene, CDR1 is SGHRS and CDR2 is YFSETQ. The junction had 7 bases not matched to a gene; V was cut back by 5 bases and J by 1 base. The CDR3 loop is CASRGQGALTNEKLFF. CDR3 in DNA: TGCGCCAGCAGAGGTCAGGGGGCTTTAACTAATGAAAAACTGTTTTTT. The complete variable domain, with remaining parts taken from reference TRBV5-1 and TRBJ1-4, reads KAGVTQTPRYLIKTRGQQVTLSCSPISGHRSVSWYQQTPGQGLQFLFEYFSETQRNKGNFPGRFSGRQFSNSRSEMNVSTLELGDSALYLCASRGQGALTNEKLFFGSGTQLSVL.

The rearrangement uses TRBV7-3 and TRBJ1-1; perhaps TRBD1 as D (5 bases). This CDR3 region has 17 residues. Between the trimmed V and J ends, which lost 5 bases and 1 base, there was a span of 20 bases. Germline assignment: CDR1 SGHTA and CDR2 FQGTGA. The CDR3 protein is CASSPRGRGPPNTEAFF. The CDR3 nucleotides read TGTGCCAGCAGCCCGCGGGGAAGGGGCCCCCCGAACACTGAAGCTTTCTTT.